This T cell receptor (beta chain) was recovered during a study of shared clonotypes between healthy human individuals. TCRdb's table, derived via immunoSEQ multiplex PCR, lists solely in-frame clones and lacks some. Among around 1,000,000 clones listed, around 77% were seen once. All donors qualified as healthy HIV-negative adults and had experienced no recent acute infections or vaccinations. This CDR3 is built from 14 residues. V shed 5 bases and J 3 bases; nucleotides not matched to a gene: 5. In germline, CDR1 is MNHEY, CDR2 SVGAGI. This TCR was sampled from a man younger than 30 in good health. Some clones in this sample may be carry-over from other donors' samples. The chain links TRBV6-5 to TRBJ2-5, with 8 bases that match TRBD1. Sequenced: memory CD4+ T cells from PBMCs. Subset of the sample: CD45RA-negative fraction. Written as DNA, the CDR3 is TGTGCCAGCAGTACCGGGACAGGCAAAGAGACCCAGTACTTC. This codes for CASSTGTGKETQYF.